These T cell receptor beta chains were read from a single sample in a study of radiotherapy plus CTLA-4 blockade in lung cancer. Profiled with immunoSEQ multiplex PCR; TCRdb holds only in-frame clones, not every one. The sample includes 55,000 to 65,000 clones, around 76% of them seen just once. Sequenced material: peripheral blood, taken from a patient treated with radiotherapy plus ipilimumab. The receptors were gathered from a human donor with non-small cell lung cancer who had a complete response to radiotherapy plus ipilimumab. CDR3s include the opening cysteine and the closing phenylalanine or tryptophan. Fields, in order: D gene, clone size, V gene, J gene, CDR3 DNA, CDR3 protein. D genes are given only for firm matches. Rows may omit the clone size; those that give it use once, few, many or a size class.

TRBD2,NA,TRBV27,TRBJ2-7,TGTGCCAGCAGTGTTAGCGGGAGTCTTTACGAGCAGTACTTC,CASSVSGSLYEQYF
NA,NA,TRBV11-2,TRBJ2-7,TGTGCCAGCAGCCAAAAAAGGGGGATCTACGAGCAGTACTTC,CASSQKRGIYEQYF
TRBD1,once,TRBV28,TRBJ2-4,TGTGCCAGCAGTCGTGCAACGATACCAACCATTCTGAGACAGGGGGCCAAAAACATTCAGTACTTC,CASSRATIPTILRQGAKNIQYF
TRBD1,NA,TRBV27,TRBJ2-2,TGTGCCAGCAGTTTAGGGACAGGGAACACCGGGGAGCTGTTTTTT,CASSLGTGNTGELFF
TRBD1,NA,TRBV28,TRBJ1-2,TGTGCCAGCAGCCAGGGGGCTATTACTAACTATGGCTACACCTTC,CASSQGAITNYGYTF
TRBD2,few,TRBV7-9,TRBJ2-7,TGTGCCAGCAGCTTAGGTAGCGGGTCCTACGAGCAGTACTTC,CASSLGSGSYEQYF
TRBD1,NA,TRBV27,TRBJ2-7,TGTGCCAGCAGTCGCCGGGACAGGGAGCATTTGCAGTACTTC,CASSRRDREHLQYF
TRBD2,NA,TRBV5-4,TRBJ2-1,TGTGCCAGCAGCCCCGTATCCGGGACTAGCGGGAGAGGTGAGCAGTTCTTC,CASSPVSGTSGRGEQFF
TRBD1,NA,TRBV5-1,TRBJ2-1,TGCGCCAGCGGAGACAGGGGGGGGTACAATGAGCAGTTCTTC,CASGDRGGYNEQFF
NA,NA,TRBV6-6,TRBJ2-7,TGTGCCAGCAGTCCCCTAGCCCAAAGCTCCTACGAGCAGTACTTC,CASSPLAQSSYEQYF
NA,NA,TRBV19,TRBJ2-7,TGTGCCAGTAGTATTAGTCGATACGAGCAGTACTTC,CASSISRYEQYF
TRBD1,NA,TRBV6-1,TRBJ2-3,TGTGCCAGCAGCTCCCCGACAGGGTCCACAGATACGCAGTATTTT,CASSSPTGSTDTQYF
TRBD2,NA,TRBV28,TRBJ2-5,TGTGCCAGCAGTCGCACTAGCGGGAGGTGGGTAGAGACCCAGTACTTC,CASSRTSGRWVETQYF
NA,few,TRBV4-1,TRBJ2-5,TGCGCCAGCAGCCAAGACCAGGTTTGGACACAAGAGACCCAGTACTTC,CASSQDQVWTQETQYF
TRBD1,NA,TRBV28,TRBJ2-2,TGTGCCAGCAGTATTACAGGGGTGCGAACCGGGGAGCTGTTTTTT,CASSITGVRTGELFF
NA,NA,TRBV6-5,TRBJ1-1,TGTGCCAGCTCTCAGGCGGGGGGGAACACTGAAGCTTTCTTT,CASSQAGGNTEAFF
NA,NA,TRBV5-1,TRBJ1-4,TGCGCCAGCAGGCAGCGGGACGCCGGGGGAAAACTGTTTTTT,CASRQRDAGGKLFF
NA,NA,TRBV7-6,TRBJ1-1,TGTGCCAGCAGCTTGCAGGGAAAAACTGAAGCTTTCTTT,CASSLQGKTEAFF
NA,NA,TRBV7-9,TRBJ1-2,TGTGCCAGCAGCTTAAGCGTGGGCTACACCTTC,CASSLSVGYTF
NA,NA,TRBV5-1,TRBJ2-5,TGCGCCAGCAGCTTGGGACCTCAGGGACCGGGAGAGGCCCAGTACTTC,CASSLGPQGPGEAQYF
TRBD1,NA,TRBV19,TRBJ1-3,TGTGCCAGTAGTACCCGGACAGGGGCTGGAAACACCATATATTTT,CASSTRTGAGNTIYF
NA,few,TRBV14,TRBJ1-2,TGTGCCAGCAGCCCAAACCAGGGTCTCTATGGCTACACCTTC,CASSPNQGLYGYTF
NA,NA,TRBV13,TRBJ1-1,TGTGCCAGCAGCGCCCGCGGGGACGGCACTTACACTGAAGCTTTCTTT,CASSARGDGTYTEAFF
NA,NA,TRBV6-1,TRBJ1-5,TGTGCCAGCAGTGAAAATATAGGGGGGGTCGGGGGTTTCAATCAGCCCCAGCATTTT,CASSENIGGVGGFNQPQHF
NA,NA,TRBV5-1,TRBJ1-3,TGCGCCAGCAGCTTCGGCGGACAACTCTCTGGAAACACCATATATTTT,CASSFGGQLSGNTIYF
TRBD1,NA,TRBV7-8,TRBJ2-1,TGTGCCAGCAGCTTAGAGCTTAGAACAGGGGACAATGAGCAGTTCTTC,CASSLELRTGDNEQFF
NA,NA,TRBV7-9,TRBJ1-3,TGTGCCAGCAGCTTGGAGGCGGCGGGAAACACCATATATTTT,CASSLEAAGNTIYF